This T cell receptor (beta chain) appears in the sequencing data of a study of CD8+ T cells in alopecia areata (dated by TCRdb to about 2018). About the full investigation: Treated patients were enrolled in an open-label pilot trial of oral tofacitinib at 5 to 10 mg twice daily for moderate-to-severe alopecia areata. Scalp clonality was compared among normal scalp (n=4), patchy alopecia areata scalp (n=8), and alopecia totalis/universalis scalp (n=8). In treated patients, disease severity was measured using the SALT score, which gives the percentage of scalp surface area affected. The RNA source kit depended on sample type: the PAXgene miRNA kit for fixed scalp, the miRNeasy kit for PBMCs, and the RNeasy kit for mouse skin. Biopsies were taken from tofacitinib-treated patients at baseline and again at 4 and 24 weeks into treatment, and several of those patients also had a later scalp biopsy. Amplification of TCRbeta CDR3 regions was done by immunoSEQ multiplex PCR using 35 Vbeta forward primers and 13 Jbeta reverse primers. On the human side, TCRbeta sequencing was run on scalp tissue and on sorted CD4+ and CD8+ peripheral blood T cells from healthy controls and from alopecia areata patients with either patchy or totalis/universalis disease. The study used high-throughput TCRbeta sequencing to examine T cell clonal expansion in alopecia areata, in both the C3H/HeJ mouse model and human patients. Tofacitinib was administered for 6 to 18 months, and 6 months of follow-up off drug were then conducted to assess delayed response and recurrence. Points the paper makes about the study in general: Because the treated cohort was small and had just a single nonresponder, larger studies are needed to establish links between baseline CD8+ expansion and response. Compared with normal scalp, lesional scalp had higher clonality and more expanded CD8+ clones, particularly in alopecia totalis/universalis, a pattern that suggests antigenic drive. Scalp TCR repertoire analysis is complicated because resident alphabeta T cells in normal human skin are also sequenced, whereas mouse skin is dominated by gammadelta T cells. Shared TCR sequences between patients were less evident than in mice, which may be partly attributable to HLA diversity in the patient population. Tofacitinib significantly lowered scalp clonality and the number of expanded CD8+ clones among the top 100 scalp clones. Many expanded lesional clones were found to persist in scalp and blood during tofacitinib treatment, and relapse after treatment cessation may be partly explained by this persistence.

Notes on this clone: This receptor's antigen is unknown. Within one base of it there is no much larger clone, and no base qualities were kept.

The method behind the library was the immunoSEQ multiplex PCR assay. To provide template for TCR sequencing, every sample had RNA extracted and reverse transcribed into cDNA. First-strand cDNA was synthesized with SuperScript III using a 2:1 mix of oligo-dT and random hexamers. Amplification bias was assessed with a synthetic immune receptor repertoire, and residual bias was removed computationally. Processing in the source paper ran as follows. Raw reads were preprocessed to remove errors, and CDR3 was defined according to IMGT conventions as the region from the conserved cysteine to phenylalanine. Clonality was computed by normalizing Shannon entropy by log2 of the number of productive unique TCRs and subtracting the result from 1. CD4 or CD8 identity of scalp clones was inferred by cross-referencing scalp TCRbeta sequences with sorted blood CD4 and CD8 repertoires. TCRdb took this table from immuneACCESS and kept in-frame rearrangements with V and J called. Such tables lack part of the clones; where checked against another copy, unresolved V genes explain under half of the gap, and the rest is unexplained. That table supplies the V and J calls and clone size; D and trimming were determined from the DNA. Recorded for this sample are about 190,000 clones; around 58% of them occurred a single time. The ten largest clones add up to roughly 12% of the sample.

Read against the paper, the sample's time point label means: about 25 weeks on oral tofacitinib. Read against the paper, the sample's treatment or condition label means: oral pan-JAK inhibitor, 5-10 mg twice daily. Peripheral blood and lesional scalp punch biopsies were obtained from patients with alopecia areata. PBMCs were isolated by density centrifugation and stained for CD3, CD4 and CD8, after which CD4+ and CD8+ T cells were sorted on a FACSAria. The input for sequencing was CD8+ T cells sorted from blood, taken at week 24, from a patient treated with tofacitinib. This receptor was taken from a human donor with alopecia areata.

The DNA reads as follows: TGTGCCAGCAGTGGGCCGGACAAACCCTACGAGCAGTACTTC. Its protein reads: CASSGPDKPYEQYF. The sequence joins TRBV6-5 to TRBJ2-7, with TRBD1 as a weak D call on 5 bases. Trimming costs V 5 bases and J 2 bases, and their ends lie 13 bases apart. The CDR3 has 14 amino acids, counting the end cysteine and phenylalanine. CDR3 DNA only is kept here, 42 bases in frame from base 1. The germline V gene specifies MNHEY as CDR1 and SVGAGI as CDR2.